This T cell receptor beta chain was sequenced during a study of vaccination and CD4 T cells after COVID-19. This CDR3 is 15 amino acids long. The V gene's germline CDR1 is MNHNS and CDR2 SASEGT. V lost 6 bases to trimming and J lost 5 bases, with 16 bases between them. To note about this clonotype: Its antigen remains unidentified.

The assay that was used to sequence DNA from cultured CD4+ T cells was the Oncomine TCR Beta short-read assay. TCRdb recomputed calls from the PCR reads with MiXCR, one row per CDR3 protein. The table records 6,500 or so distinct CDR3 sequences, 50% to 60% of them present only once. The treatment here: approximately nine-day PBMC culture with coronavirus spike peptide pools or control peptides (ViraFEST assay). Before the COVID-19 pandemic (2011-2018), CD4+ T cells were obtained from the unexposed donor. For ViraFEST, peptide pools expanded antigen-specific T cells, after which the TCRs were sequenced. The probes, which were SARS-CoV-2 S/N and four cold-coronavirus spikes, were applied to unexposed-donor CD4+ T cells, cells permitting.

The TCR comes from a human donor in good health. Sample: CD4+ T cells from blood, cultured in vitro. This chain connects TRBV6-1 to TRBJ2-2; D gene uncertain. CDR3 nucleotide sequence: TGTGCCAGCAGAGCCGTGCCGGGCGGTACCGGGGAGCTGTTTTTT. Protein sequence: CASRAVPGGTGELFF.